This paragraph reports one TCR beta chain. The antigen is unknown. The sample is drawn from a study of Ad26.COV2.S vaccination and SARS-CoV-2 variants. Study-wide findings and caveats: In TCR breadth and depth analyses, total T cell responses may have been underestimated. Reports say spike-specific CD8+ and CD4+ T cell responses covered substantial breadth after vaccination.

CDR3 length: 15 amino acids. The V gene lost 1 base and the J gene lost 0 bases, with 7 bases spanning the gap. Germline loops: CDR1 MNHEY, CDR2 SMNVEV (reference sequence). Only in-frame clones appear in the TCRdb table, and some are missing; sequencing was by immunoSEQ multiplex PCR. The sample lists approximately 420,000 clones, roughly 90% occurring once. The treatment was: roughly 19 received Ad26.COV2.S at low or high dose, single or two shots; roughly five received placebo; per-sample allocation not given. Sampling was performed 63 days after the first vaccine or placebo injection. The chain carries TRBV27 and TRBJ1-5; D remains unclear. This TCR was sampled from a person aged 18-60 years who received the Ad26.COV2.S COVID-19 vaccine or a placebo. Sequences were derived from peripheral blood, sampled in a trial of Ad26.COV2.S vaccine versus placebo. This CDR3 is CASSLLVNSNQPQHF. In DNA, the CDR3 is TGTGCCAGCAGTTTATTGGTGAATAGCAATCAGCCCCAGCATTTT.